This T cell receptor beta chain was identified in a study of cytomegalovirus exposure and HLA in healthy donors. The CDR3 extends over 15 amino acids. The junction had 5 bases not matched to a gene; V was cut back by 3 bases and J by 2 bases. The germline V gene has CDR1 KGHSH and CDR2 LQKENI. To note about this clone: Antigen: not known.

In nominal health when sampled, donors likely had unrecorded immune exposures nonetheless. The PCR had 60 Vbeta and 13 Jbeta primers. The table came from immunoSEQ multiplex PCR; TCRdb's copy has only in-frame clones and leaves some out. In all, the sample yields fewer than 70,000 clones. Study-level points and caveats: Presence/absence results assume similar sequencing depth per donor, which may not hold. In a later analysis, V- and J-gene trimming of beta chains associated with a DCLRE1C missense variant, replicated independently.

The clonotype originates from a man under 40 in good health and CMV-seropositive. This sequence joins TRBV18 and TRBJ2-7; 9 nucleotides agree with TRBD1. Sequenced input: PBMCs. CDR3 coding DNA: TGTGCCAGCTCACCTCCGGGACAGGGAACCTACGAGCAGTACTTC. It codes for CASSPPGQGTYEQYF.